Included here is one T cell receptor beta chain sequence, with context. The V gene's germline CDR1 is SGHTA and CDR2 FQGNSA. This CDR3 has 15 amino acids. The V end was cut by 1 base, the J end by 7 bases, with 14 bases between. The source of the sample is a study of T cell changes during pregnancy in multiple sclerosis. Generated by immunoSEQ multiplex PCR, the TCRdb table keeps only in-frame clones and is missing some. The sample has some 44,000 clones, about 87% seen once. The rearrangement uses TRBV7-2 and TRBJ2-1; D not certain. The input for sequencing was CD4+ T cells from peripheral blood mononuclear cells, taken in the second trimester of pregnancy. This TCR was sampled from a female donor with multiple sclerosis, enrolled in a pregnancy study. CDR3 DNA: TGTGCCAGCAGCTTAGTACATCGTGTTCTGAATGAGCAGTTCTTC. It is translated as CASSLVHRVLNEQFF.